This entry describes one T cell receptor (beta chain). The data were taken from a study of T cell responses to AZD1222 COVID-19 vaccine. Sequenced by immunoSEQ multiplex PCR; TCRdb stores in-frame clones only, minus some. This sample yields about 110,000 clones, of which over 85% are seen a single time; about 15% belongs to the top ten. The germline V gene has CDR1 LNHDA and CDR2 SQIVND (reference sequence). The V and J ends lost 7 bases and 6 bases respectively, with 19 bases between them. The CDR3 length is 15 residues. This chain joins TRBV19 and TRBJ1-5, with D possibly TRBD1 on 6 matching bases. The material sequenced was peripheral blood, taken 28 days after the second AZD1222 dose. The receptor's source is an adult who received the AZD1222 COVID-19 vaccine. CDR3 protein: CASTRSPGAGQPQHF. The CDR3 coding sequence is TGTGCCAGTACCCGAAGTCCGGGGGCGGGTCAGCCCCAGCATTTT.